This TCR beta chain was identified during a study of Tregs in tolerant kidney transplant recipients. Study details: Mixed chimerism was transient after nonmyeloablative marrow transplants from related graft donors. Study-level findings and limits: Activated donor B cell expansion appeared to reveal the most relevant donor-specific TCRbeta repertoire.

Turning to this clone: The antigen remains undetermined.

Deletions cut 3 bases from V and 3 bases from J, with 4 bases between. The CDR3 runs to 11 residues. Germline values: CDR1 SGHNT, CDR2 YYREEE (reference sequence). Thawed PBMCs were FACS-sorted into unstimulated CD4+CD25+CD127- regulatory T cells, CD4+CD25- non-regulatory cells, CD4 and CD8 cells. Only in-frame clones appear in the TCRdb table, and some are missing; sequencing was by immunoSEQ multiplex PCR. The sample carries some 66,000 clones, just under 95% recorded once. The source of this sequence is a human donor who received a combined kidney and bone marrow transplant. The chain is built from TRBV5-4 and TRBJ2-7; D is uncertain. This material consisted of CD8+ T cells from blood, taken before the transplant. The CDR3 protein is CASSSNYEQYF. The DNA of the CDR3 is TGTGCCAGCAGCTCAAACTACGAGCAGTACTTC.